Presented here are 23 T cell receptor beta chains from one specimen sequenced in a study of cytomegalovirus exposure and HLA in healthy donors. The PCR ran on 60 Vbeta and 13 Jbeta primers. TCRdb keeps only in-frame clones here, not all; method: immunoSEQ multiplex PCR. This repertoire shows about 140,000 clones, more than 70% found once; its top ten account for 4% to 6%. Sequences were obtained from PBMCs. Every receptor here comes from a woman in her fifties or sixties in good health and CMV-seronegative.

The genes are TRBV11-2 and TRBJ2-5; D possibly corresponds to TRBD2 (7 bases). The CDR3 extends over 15 amino acids. The V end was cut by 5 bases, the J end by 2 bases, with 15 bases between. Germline V lookup: CDR1 SGHAT, CDR2 FQNNGV. DNA of the CDR3: TGTGCCAGCAGCCTGTCGGGGGGCCTGCAAGAGACCCAGTACTTC. As protein: CASSLSGGLQETQYF.

The chain uses TRBV4-2 and TRBJ1-1, with 7 bases aligning to TRBD1. Germline-derived CDR1 and CDR2 are LGHNA and YNFKEQ. V shed 4 bases, J shed 11 bases, and the junction held 13 bases outside the gene matches. The CDR3 consists of 14 residues. In DNA form, the CDR3 reads TGTGCCAGCAGCCCTGCGGACAGGACCACAAGTGCTTTCTTT. Encoded protein: CASSPADRTTSAFF.

The chain recombines TRBV7-8 with TRBJ1-2; tentatively, D is TRBD1 (5 bases). The CDR3 contains 18 residues. Trimming shortened V by 5 bases and J by 2 bases, and 24 bases separated the two germline ends. Germline V lookup: CDR1 SGHVS, CDR2 FQNEAQ. This CDR3 is CASSNSPRQRTLNYGYTF. For the CDR3, the DNA is TGTGCCAGCAGCAACAGCCCAAGACAGCGAACCTTAAACTATGGCTACACCTTC.

The rearrangement joins TRBV7-6 to TRBJ2-1, with 7 bases identical to TRBD1. CDR3 length: 13 residues. Losses at the gene ends were 6 bases for V and 4 bases for J; bases not matched to a gene: 3. Germline loops: CDR1 SGHVS, CDR2 FNYEAQ. The CDR3 sequence: CASSSGGYNEQFF. CDR3 bases: TGTGCCAGCAGTTCAGGGGGATACAATGAGCAGTTCTTC.

The genes are TRBV7-2 and TRBJ1-6; D is undetermined. The CDR3 is made up of 13 amino acids. Trimming stripped 5 bases from V and 13 bases from J, with 15 bases between. Germline assignment: CDR1 SGHTA and CDR2 FQGNSA. CDR3: CASSQTESVPLHF. For the CDR3, the DNA is TGTGCCAGCAGCCAAACAGAGTCGGTCCCCCTCCACTTT. Looking up the rest from reference TRBV7-2 and TRBJ1-6 gives the full variable domain: GAGVSQSPSNKVTEKGKDVELRCDPISGHTALYWYRQSLGQGLEFLIYFQGNSAPDKSGLPSDRFSAERTGGSVSTLTIQRTQQEDSAVYLCASSQTESVPLHFGNGTRLTVT.

V and J are TRBV30 and TRBJ2-2, with D possibly being TRBD2 (6 bases). The CDR3 covers 16 residues. Germline V lookup: CDR1 GTSNPN, CDR2 SVGIG (reference sequence). V lost 4 bases and J 4 bases, leaving 19 bases between the germline ends. CDR3 DNA sequence: TGTGCCTGGACTAGCTCGACTAGTCGGGTCACCGGGGAGCTGTTTTTT. Translation gives CAWTSSTSRVTGELFF. The full variable domain, with the rest looked up from reference TRBV30 and TRBJ2-2, is SQTIHQWPATLVQPVGSPLSLECTVEGTSNPNLYWYRQAAGRGLQLLFYSVGIGQISSEVPQNLSASRPQDRQFILSSKKLLLSDSGFYLCAWTSSTSRVTGELFFGEGSRLTVL.

The chain recombines TRBV5-5 with TRBJ2-7; 8 bases align to TRBD1. With V trimmed by 0 bases and J by 3 bases, 5 bases remained unmatched. Germline CDR1 SGHKS, CDR2 YYEKEE (reference sequence). The CDR3 totals 15 residues. CDR3 sequence reads: CASSLAVTGVYEQYF. CDR3 nucleotides: TGTGCCAGCAGCTTGGCGGTGACAGGGGTCTACGAGCAGTACTTC.

The chain employs TRBV10-3 and TRBJ1-2; unclear D gene. The V end lost 0 bases, the J end lost 8 bases, and 7 bases lay between the germline ends. Germline CDR1 reads ENHRY; CDR2 reads SYGVKD. This CDR3 is built from 12 residues. This CDR3 is CAISESQEGYTF. Here the CDR3 DNA reads TGTGCCATCAGTGAGTCTCAGGAAGGCTACACCTTC.

In this sample, this clone turned up once. The chain combines TRBV7-9 with TRBJ2-1, with a possible D match to TRBD1 (6 bases). Germline V CDR1 and CDR2: SEHNR, FQNEAQ (reference sequence). The CDR3 runs to 15 residues. Trimming removed 1 base from V and 2 bases from J, with 9 bases in between. Written as DNA, the CDR3 is TGTGCCAGCAGCTTAGTTGGGGGCCCCTACAATGAGCAGTTCTTC. Translated, it gives CASSLVGGPYNEQFF.

CDR3 loop: CASSYSGGSSYEQYF. As DNA, the CDR3 is TGTGCCAGCAGTTACTCGGGGGGAAGCTCCTACGAGCAGTACTTC. The rearrangement joins TRBV6-5 to TRBJ2-5; possibly TRBD2 for D (6 bases). The end of the DNA aligns better with TRBJ2-7, so the J call may be wrong. Looked up from germline, CDR1 is MNHEY and CDR2 is SVGAGI. This CDR3 region has 15 residues.

The chain links TRBV28 to TRBJ1-5; no clear D gene. The CDR3 is 19 amino acids. CDR1 MDHEN and CDR2 SYDVKM come from the germline V gene. Between the trimmed V and J ends, which lost 7 bases and 0 bases, there was a span of 25 bases. The CDR3 DNA reads as TGTGCCAGCACCCCTTTGGAAGGCCGAGGGATATATAGCAATCAGCCCCAGCATTTT. As protein: CASTPLEGRGIYSNQPQHF.

This chain connects TRBV7-2 to TRBJ2-2, with 13 positions matching TRBD2. Germline V gene lookup returns CDR1 SGHTA and CDR2 FQGNSA. This CDR3 is built from 16 residues. With V trimmed by 1 base and J by 6 bases, 2 bases remained unmatched. CDR3 DNA sequence: TGTGCCAGCAGCTTAGAGGGGACTAGCGGGGCCGGGGAGCTGTTTTTT. Its translation is CASSLEGTSGAGELFF.

This clone was detected once. This CDR3 is CASRAQGANQPQHF. The CDR3 DNA reads TGTGCCAGCAGGGCACAGGGGGCTAATCAGCCCCAGCATTTT. The genes are TRBV6-5 and TRBJ1-5; 9 nucleotides line up with TRBD1. The CDR3 totals 14 residues. The trim removed 6 bases at V and 4 bases at J, leaving 4 bases unmatched. The V gene's germline CDR1 is MNHEY and CDR2 SVGAGI.

On this clone: The identical CDR3 is also encoded by other nucleotide sequences in the sample. The V call is TRBV2, the J call TRBJ1-2; no reliable D call. Germline lookup yields CDR1 SNHLY and CDR2 FYNNEI. V lost 4 bases and J lost 8, with 14 bases in between. The CDR3 has 13 amino acids. This CDR3 reads CASSVRLTGGYTF. In DNA, the CDR3 is TGTGCCAGCAGTGTTCGGCTAACGGGAGGCTACACCTTC.

The V gene is TRBV7-3, the J gene TRBJ2-7; D gene unclear. CDR3 length equals 16 residues. Germline V gives CDR1 SGHTA, CDR2 FQGTGA. V lost 5 bases to trimming and J lost 3 bases, with 20 bases between them. The chain's CDR3 is CASSPFRLDQIYEQYF. CDR3 in DNA: TGTGCCAGCAGCCCGTTTAGACTCGACCAGATCTACGAGCAGTACTTC.

The genes are TRBV13 and TRBJ2-1; possibly TRBD1 for D (5 bases). This CDR3 comprises 12 residues. Germline values: CDR1 PRHDT, CDR2 FYEKMQ (reference sequence). Trimming took 4 bases from V and 10 from J, leaving 11 bases between them. The CDR3 reads CASSSQGFEQFF. The CDR3 DNA follows: TGTGCCAGCAGCTCCCAGGGTTTCGAGCAGTTCTTC.

J is TRBJ1-3 and V is TRBV5-1; maybe TRBD1 (5 bases). V was cut by 0 bases and J by 1 base, with 11 bases left in between. The CDR3 runs to 16 residues. The germline V gene has CDR1 SGHRS and CDR2 YFSETQ. The CDR3: CASSLAGSGSGNTIYF. CDR3 bases: TGCGCCAGCAGCTTGGCCGGTTCAGGGTCTGGAAACACCATATATTTT.

The V call is TRBV6-1, the J call TRBJ1-5; no definite D call. Trimming left V 4 bases short and J 0 bases short, with 13 bases between. The germline V gene encodes CDR1 MNHNS and CDR2 SASEGT. The CDR3 is 16 residues long. This CDR3 is CASSVLSGYSNQPQHF. DNA of the CDR3: TGTGCCAGCAGTGTTCTGTCAGGCTATAGCAATCAGCCCCAGCATTTT.

This sequence joins TRBV9 and TRBJ2-2, with TRBD2 identical over 13 bases. The CDR3 sequence is 20 residues long. The V and J ends lost 3 bases and 8 bases, in that order; junction bases with no gene match: 19. The germline V gene has CDR1 SGDLS and CDR2 YYNGEE. The CDR3, as DNA: TGTGCCAGCAGCGGGGGCCTCCATCCCCAGGGACTAGCGGGGTCGGGGGAGCTGTTTTTT. Amino acids: CASSGGLHPQGLAGSGELFF.

The genes are TRBV6-1 and TRBJ2-5, with 9 positions matching TRBD1. The V and J ends lost 3 bases and 5 bases, in that order; junction bases with no gene match: 10. The CDR3 runs 16 residues. Germline-derived CDR1 and CDR2 are MNHNS and SASEGT. CDR3 residues: CASSDPYRGRWETQYF. In DNA form, the CDR3 reads TGTGCCAGCAGTGACCCTTACAGGGGGCGCTGGGAGACCCAGTACTTC.

This clone was counted a single time. V usage is TRBV27 and J usage is TRBJ1-2, with 7 bases matching TRBD1. The CDR3 consists of 15 residues. In germline, CDR1 is MNHEY, CDR2 SMNVEV (reference sequence). With V trimmed by 4 bases and J by 0 bases, 5 bases remained unmatched. In DNA form, the CDR3 reads TGTGCCAGCAGTTCCACAGGGGACCCTAACTATGGCTACACCTTC. This gives the protein CASSSTGDPNYGYTF.

This sequence joins TRBV7-9 and TRBJ2-2; the match to TRBD2 covers 9 bases. Germline loops: CDR1 SEHNR, CDR2 FQNEAQ (reference sequence). The CDR3 has 16 residues. Losses at the gene ends were 7 bases for V and 4 bases for J; bases not matched to a gene: 10. This CDR3 reads CASTPGLASFTGELFF. The CDR3 coding sequence is TGTGCCAGCACCCCGGGACTAGCCTCTTTCACCGGGGAGCTGTTTTTT.

V and J are TRBV7-8 and TRBJ1-5; TRBD1 matches 7 bases. Germline CDR1 SGHVS, CDR2 FQNEAQ. J gave up 4 bases and V 0 bases, and 3 bases lay outside the gene matches. The CDR3 consists of 15 residues. As DNA, the CDR3 is TGTGCCAGCAGCTTAGCATCAGGGGGGAATCAGCCCCAGCATTTT. Amino acids: CASSLASGGNQPQHF.